The 4 T cell receptor beta chains listed next were all sequenced from one sample in a study of cytomegalovirus exposure and HLA in healthy donors. The protocol was immunoSEQ multiplex PCR, while the TCRdb copy is restricted to in-frame clones and leaves out a portion. Among some 310,000 clones listed, nearly 90% were seen once. Source material: PBMCs. These receptors originate from a man under 40 in good health and CMV-seronegative.

The CDR3 loop reads CASSSGDRRVPRETQYF. CDR3 DNA: TGTGCCAGCAGCTCAGGGGACAGGCGGGTCCCTCGGGAGACCCAGTACTTC. V usage is TRBV7-8 and J usage is TRBJ2-5; 8 positions match TRBD1. J lost 5 bases, V lost 4 bases, and 15 bases had no gene match. The CDR3 loop spans 17 amino acids. CDR1 and CDR2 from the germline V gene are SGHVS and FQNEAQ.

CDR3 amino acids: CASRPTGGAGNQPQHF. In DNA form, the CDR3 reads TGTGCCAGTAGGCCGACAGGGGGCGCGGGCAATCAGCCCCAGCATTTT. The rearrangement uses TRBV19 and TRBJ1-5, with 10 bases matching TRBD1. Losses at the gene ends were 6 bases for V and 2 bases for J; bases not matched to a gene: 7. Germline V lookup: CDR1 LNHDA, CDR2 SQIVND (reference sequence). The CDR3 covers 16 residues. The full variable domain, in which reference TRBV19 and TRBJ1-5 provide the parts outside the CDR3, is DGGITQSPKYLFRKEGQNVTLSCEQNLNHDAMYWYRQDPGQGLRLIYYSQIVNDFQKGDIAEGYSVSREKKESFPLTVTSAQKNPTAFYLCASRPTGGAGNQPQHFGDGTRLSIL.

Only a few counts were recorded for this clone. The rearrangement uses TRBV9 and TRBJ1-2, with a weak D call TRBD1 (6 bases). The V end was cut by 3 bases, the J end by 4 bases, with 10 bases between. Looked up from germline, CDR1 is SGDLS and CDR2 is YYNGEE. The CDR3 loop spans 13 amino acids. Here the CDR3 reads CASSAGTPYGYTF. The CDR3 DNA reads TGTGCCAGCAGCGCGGGGACACCCTATGGCTACACCTTC. Full variable domain (rest looked up from reference TRBV9 and TRBJ1-2): DSGVTQTPKHLITATGQRVTLRCSPRSGDLSVYWYQQSLDQGLQFLIQYYNGEERAKGNILERFSAQQFPDLHSELNLSSLELGDSALYFCASSAGTPYGYTFGSGTRLTVV.

The V and J genes are TRBV19 and TRBJ2-3; D remains unclear. Germline CDR1 and CDR2: LNHDA and SQIVND (reference sequence). V was clipped by 3 bases and J by 2 bases, with 6 bases between them. This CDR3 is built from 13 residues. In nucleotides, the CDR3 is TGTGCCAGTAGTATCGGTCTCACAGATACGCAGTATTTT. Translating it yields CASSIGLTDTQYF.